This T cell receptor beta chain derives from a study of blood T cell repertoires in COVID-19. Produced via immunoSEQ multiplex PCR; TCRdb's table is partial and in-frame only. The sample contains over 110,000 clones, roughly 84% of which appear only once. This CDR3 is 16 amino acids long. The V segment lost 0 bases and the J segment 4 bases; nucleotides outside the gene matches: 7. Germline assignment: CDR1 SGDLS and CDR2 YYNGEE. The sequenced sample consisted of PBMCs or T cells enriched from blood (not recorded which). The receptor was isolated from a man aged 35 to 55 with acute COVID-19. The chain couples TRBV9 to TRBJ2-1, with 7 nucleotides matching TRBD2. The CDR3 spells CASSVGEGEGYNEQFF. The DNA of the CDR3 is TGTGCCAGCAGCGTAGGGGAAGGGGAGGGTTACAATGAGCAGTTCTTC.